The entry that follows covers one T cell receptor (beta chain) sequence. Its antigen is not known. Measured with immunoSEQ multiplex PCR; TCRdb has only the in-frame clones, and not every one. Seen here are around 120,000 clones, 75% to 90% observed once, and the top ten hold around 0.55%. This sample was included in a study of OX40 agonist ivuxolimab in advanced cancers. The overall study: The patients got ivuxolimab, which is an agonistic anti-OX40 (CD134) antibody. Whole-study results and caveats: Among the least clonally expanded were partial responders at 0.1-3.0 mg/kg. Doses of 0.1 to 3.0 mg/kg were accompanied by clonal expansion of CD4+ and CD8+ blood T cells by week 6.

Germline V CDR1 and CDR2: SGHDT, YYEEEE. V shed 1 base and J shed 0 bases, with 2 bases lying between them. The CDR3 spans 12 residues. Sequenced here: CD4+ or CD8+ T cells sorted from blood, sampled in a trial of the OX40 agonist ivuxolimab. The gene calls are TRBV5-6 and TRBJ2-7; D gene uncertain. This TCR derives from an adult with an advanced solid tumor such as melanoma, head and neck, liver or kidney cancer. This CDR3 reads CASSLSSYEQYF. The CDR3 DNA reads as TGTGCCAGCAGCTTGAGCTCCTACGAGCAGTACTTC.